This entry features one T cell receptor (beta chain) sequence. This clonotype was seen many times. Its antigen is currently not known. The sample holds no much larger clone one base away, and base qualities are not on file. The library relied on 5' RACE. Sequencing was performed on an Illumina HiSeq 2500. A second about 7 to 12 cycle PCR used a sample-barcoded 5' primer and a J-beta primer mix. Each TCR beta cDNA molecule received a unique molecular identifier from a template-switch 5' adaptor carrying 12 random nucleotides. Each sample yielded at least 3 million CDR3-containing paired-end reads. All of the RNA was converted into first-strand cDNA using the Mint cDNA synthesis kit, with a TRBC-specific oligonucleotide serving as the primer. All cDNA was treated with uracil-DNA glycosylase and then went through a first 18-cycle PCR with the universal primers M1SS and BC2_uni_R. Turning to the authors' computational methods: For normalization, 1 million high-quality reads were randomly selected from each sample, with every read carrying a distinct molecular identifier. Instead of being binned into consensus sequences, reads with shared molecular identifiers were discarded. MiTCR, set to a Q25 quality threshold and the strictest error-elimination algorithm, was used for CDR3 identification, clonotype clustering and error correction. A nonparametric unseen species model with Euler transformation was used to estimate a lower bound on total TCR beta diversity. The public reads were reprocessed in TCRdb via fastp at Q25 and MiXCR, keeping in-frame beta chains. CDR3 protein duplicates are merged, each entry listing the most common genes and DNA. Clone size and V and J calls follow TCRdb, not the original study. The table for this sample lists fewer than 900,000 distinct CDR3 sequences; about half of them were counted only once. The leading ten clones occupy approximately 32% of the sample.

Donors were around 37 systemically healthy Caucasian individuals from Russia aged roughly 6 to 90 years. Each donor gave about 9.8 milliliters of peripheral blood, drawn into EDTA-treated Vacutainer tubes. PBMCs were isolated by Ficoll-Paque density-gradient centrifugation, with at least 6 million obtained per sample. Trizol reagent was used to extract total RNA from PBMCs, with at least 6 micrograms per sample. For every donor, flow cytometry on a PBMC aliquot measured the percentage of naive CD45RAhigh/CD27high T cells. V drops 0 bases and J drops 1 base, leaving 5 bases in between. Per the germline V gene (reference sequence), SGHKS is the CDR1 and YYEKEE is the CDR2. Inclusive of the bounding cysteine and phenylalanine, the CDR3 is 14 residues long. This entry keeps only the CDR3 DNA: 42 bases, framed from base 1. The sample is drawn from a study of blood T cells in healthy people across ages (dated by TCRdb to about 2015). For context, the study as a whole: In model experiments, roughly one uniquely barcoded TCR beta cDNA molecule per two T cells was captured by template switching. The donors were divided into four age groups: young (average approximately 16 years), middle-aged (around 41), aged (62) and long-lived (roughly 82). The study measured age-related changes in TCR beta repertoire diversity using deep sequencing normalized with unique cDNA molecular identifiers. To avoid experimental bias, donors of different ages were distributed randomly across sequencing lanes. Two additional independent replicas of 1 million unique cDNA reads from the same blood draw were analyzed for two donors (one aged 18 to 29 and one aged 80 or older). The full study reports these points: Compared with the aged group, more naive CD4+ T cells, fewer expanded clones and increased TCR diversity were shown by the long-lived group, suggesting age selection. Total diversity estimates from one million sequenced T cells were considered lower bounds and underestimates. Conclusive comparison of naive and antigen-experienced compartments was prevented by the profiling of bulk unsorted PBMCs. The percentage of naive T cells measured by flow cytometry correlated strongly with observed TCR beta diversity. Observed TCR beta diversity per million T cells fell roughly linearly with age, and a significant reduction was already apparent by age around 36. Because donor CMV infection status was unknown, age-related changes in expanded clonotypes were potentially confounded.

What was sequenced was blood. The rearrangement joined TRBV5-5 to TRBJ2-4; the best D guess is TRBD1, with 5 bases matching. This receptor was taken from a woman aged 60 to 75 in good health. The CDR3: CASSLDRAKNIQYF. The DNA sequence is TGTGCCAGCAGCTTGGACAGGGCCAAAAACATTCAGTACTTC. Here the CDR3 is joined to the reference TRBV5-5 and TRBJ2-4 genes, and the full variable domain is: DAGVTQSPTHLIKTRGQQVTLRCSPISGHKSVSWYQQVLGQGPQFIFQYYEKEERGRGNFPDRFSARQFPNYSSELNVNALLLGDSALYLCASSLDRAKNIQYFGAGTRLSVL.